These 2 T cell receptor beta chains share one sample of origin, sequenced in a study of T cells in Graves' hyperthyroidism and ophthalmopathy. RNA transcripts served as the template for amplifying TCR beta CDR3 regions. When the TCR CDR3 underwent first-round RT-PCR, the HTBI primer set was used. One entry per CDR3 protein results from TCRdb running MiXCR on the multiplex PCR reads. The data contain 600,000 to 750,000 distinct CDR3 sequences, 15% to 20% of them seen just once; the ten biggest clones take up about 16%. The sequencing sample was made of blood. The receptors here all came from a man aged 45-60 years with Graves' hyperthyroidism.

The chain employs TRBV13 and TRBJ1-1, with D possibly being TRBD1 (6 bases). V was trimmed by 4 bases and J by 6 bases, leaving 12 bases between them. The germline V gene encodes CDR1 PRHDT and CDR2 FYEKMQ (reference sequence). The CDR3 covers 13 residues. In nucleotides, the CDR3 is TGTGCCAGCAGCTCCCCGGGGGCCTCTGAAGCTTTCTTT. It translates to CASSSPGASEAFF.

This clonotype was observed at least ten times. The chain uses TRBV12-3 or TRBV12-4 and TRBJ1-2, with 8 bases aligning to TRBD1. V was pared by 1 base and J by 1 base, with 2 bases of the junction left unmatched. The CDR3 length is 15 residues. CDR3 DNA: TGTGCCAGCAGTTTAGTGACAGGGGTTAACTATGGCTACACCTTC. Translating it yields CASSLVTGVNYGYTF.